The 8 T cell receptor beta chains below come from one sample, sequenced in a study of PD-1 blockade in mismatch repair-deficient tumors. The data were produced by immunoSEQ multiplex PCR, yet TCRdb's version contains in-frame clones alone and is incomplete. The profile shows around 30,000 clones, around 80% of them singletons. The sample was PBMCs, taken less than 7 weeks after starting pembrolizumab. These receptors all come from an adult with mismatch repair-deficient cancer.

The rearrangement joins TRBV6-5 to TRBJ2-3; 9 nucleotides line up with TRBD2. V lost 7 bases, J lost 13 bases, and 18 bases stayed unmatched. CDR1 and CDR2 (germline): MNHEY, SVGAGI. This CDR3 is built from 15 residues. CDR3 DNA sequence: TGTGCCAGCACCAACCCCCACGGACTAGCGACATCTGAGTATTTT. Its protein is CASTNPHGLATSEYF.

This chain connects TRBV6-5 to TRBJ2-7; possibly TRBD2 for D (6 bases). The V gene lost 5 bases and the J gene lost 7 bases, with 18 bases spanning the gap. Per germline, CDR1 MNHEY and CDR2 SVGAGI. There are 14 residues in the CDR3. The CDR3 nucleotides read TGTGCCAGCAGTCCGGGACGGAGGGATGGGGAGCAGTACTTC. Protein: CASSPGRRDGEQYF.

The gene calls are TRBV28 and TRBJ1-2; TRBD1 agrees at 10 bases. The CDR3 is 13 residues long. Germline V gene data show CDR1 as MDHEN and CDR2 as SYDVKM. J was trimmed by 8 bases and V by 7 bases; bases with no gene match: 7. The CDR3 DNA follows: TGTGCCAGCACTTCCCGGGACAGGGGAGGCTACACCTTC. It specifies CASTSRDRGGYTF.

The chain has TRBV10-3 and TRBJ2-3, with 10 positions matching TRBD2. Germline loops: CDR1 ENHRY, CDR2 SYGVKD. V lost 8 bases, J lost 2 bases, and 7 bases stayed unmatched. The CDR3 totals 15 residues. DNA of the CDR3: TGTGCCATCGGCGCTAGCGGGAGCCTCACAGATACGCAGTATTTT. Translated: CAIGASGSLTDTQYF.

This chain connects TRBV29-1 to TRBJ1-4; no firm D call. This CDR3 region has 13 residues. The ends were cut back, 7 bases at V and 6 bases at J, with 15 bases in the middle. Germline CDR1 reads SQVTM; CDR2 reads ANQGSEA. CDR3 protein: CSAQPGSDEKLFF. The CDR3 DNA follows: TGCAGCGCTCAGCCGGGGTCAGATGAAAAACTGTTTTTT. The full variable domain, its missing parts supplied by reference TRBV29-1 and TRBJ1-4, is SAVISQKPSRDICQRGTSLTIQCQVDSQVTMMFWYRQQPGQSLTLIATANQGSEATYESGFVIDKFPISRPNLTFSTLTVSNMSPEDSSIYLCSAQPGSDEKLFFGSGTQLSVL.

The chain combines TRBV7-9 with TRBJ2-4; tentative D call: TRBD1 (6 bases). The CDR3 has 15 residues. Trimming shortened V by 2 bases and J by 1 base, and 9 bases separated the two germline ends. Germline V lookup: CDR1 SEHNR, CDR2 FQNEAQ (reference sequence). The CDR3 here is CASSLTTGAKNIQYF. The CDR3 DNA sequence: TGTGCCAGCAGCTTAACAACAGGGGCCAAAAACATTCAGTACTTC. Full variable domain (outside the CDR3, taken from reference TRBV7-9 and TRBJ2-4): DTGVSQNPRHKITKRGQNVTFRCDPISEHNRLYWYRQTLGQGPEFLTYFQNEAQLEKSRLLSDRFSAERPKGSFSTLEIQRTEQGDSAMYLCASSLTTGAKNIQYFGAGTRLSVL.

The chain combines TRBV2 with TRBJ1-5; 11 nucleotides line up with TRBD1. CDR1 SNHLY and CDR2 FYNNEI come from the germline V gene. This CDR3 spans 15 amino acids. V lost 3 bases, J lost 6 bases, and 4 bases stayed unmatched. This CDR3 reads CASSDGTGGGQPQHF. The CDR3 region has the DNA TGTGCCAGCAGTGATGGGACAGGGGGTGGTCAGCCCCAGCATTTT.

CDR3: CASSPVGVGIGNTIYF. The CDR3 coding sequence is TGTGCCAGCAGCCCTGTCGGGGTAGGTATTGGAAACACCATATATTTT. V is TRBV14 and J is TRBJ1-3, with D unresolved. The V gene lost 4 bases and the J gene lost 3 bases, with 16 bases spanning the gap. This CDR3 spans 16 amino acids. Germline CDR1 reads SGHDN; CDR2 reads FVKESK.